This entry lists 4 T cell receptor beta chains sequenced from one sample in a study of cytomegalovirus exposure and HLA in healthy donors. It was with 60 Vbeta and 13 Jbeta primers that the PCR ran. Assay used: immunoSEQ multiplex PCR; TCRdb lists only in-frame clones, some missing. The data hold 200,000 to 250,000 clones, with 70% to 80% observed a single time. Sample: PBMCs. The receptors shown here come from a man aged 40-49 years in good health and CMV-seronegative.

The chain uses TRBV30 and TRBJ2-1; TRBD1 matches at 8 bases. The CDR3 spans 15 residues. Per germline, CDR1 GTSNPN and CDR2 SVGIG (reference sequence). Trimming at V came to 3 bases and at J to 10 bases, leaving 14 bases not matched to a gene. As DNA, the CDR3 is TGTGCCTGGAGGCTAATGGACAGGGCAGGAAGGGAGCAGTTCTTC. Protein sequence: CAWRLMDRAGREQFF.

For the CDR3, the DNA is TGCGCCAGCAGCTTGGAACTGCTCTCCTACGAGCAGTACTTC. Protein product: CASSLELLSYEQYF. J is TRBJ2-7 and V is TRBV5-1; no clear D. This CDR3 region has 14 residues. CDR1 is SGHRS, CDR2 YFSETQ, per germline. Trimming removed 0 bases from V and 0 bases from J, with 7 bases in between.

V usage is TRBV4-1 and J usage is TRBJ1-5; weak D call: TRBD1 (5 bases). This CDR3 region has 14 residues. Germline assignment: CDR1 MGHRA and CDR2 YSYEKL. Trimming took off 0 bases at V and 7 bases at J, with 10 bases between the two ends. In DNA, the CDR3 is TGCGCCAGCAGCCAAGAGAGGGGAGGGCAGCCCCAGCATTTT. This encodes CASSQERGGQPQHF.

The J gene is TRBJ1-6, the V gene TRBV10-3; TRBD1 is a possible D gene (5 bases). CDR1 and CDR2 (germline): ENHRY, SYGVKD. CDR3 length: 13 residues. With 10 bases removed from V and 7 bases from J, the gap between germline ends came to 14 bases. CDR3 loop: CATTGNENSPLHF. In DNA form, the CDR3 reads TGTGCCACCACAGGCAACGAAAATTCACCCCTCCACTTT.